Here is one T cell receptor beta chain with its context. Antigen specificity is unknown. Only in-frame clones appear in the TCRdb table, and some are missing; sequencing was by immunoSEQ multiplex PCR. The data hold 68,000 or so clones, with about 91% observed a single time. This CDR3 has 15 residues. V was trimmed by 0 bases and J by 0 bases, leaving 9 bases between them. Germline V gene data show CDR1 as SGHRS and CDR2 as YFSETQ. This entry belongs to a study of OX40 agonist ivuxolimab in advanced cancers. Anyone with autoimmune disease history or systemic immunosuppression was excluded. Collection of blood occurred at baseline, at cycle 4 day 1, and at cycle 7 day 1. Study-wide findings and caveats: Researchers did not establish what antigens the expanded peripheral T cells target. On average, CD8+ T cells had more expanded clones than CD4+.

The TCR sequence derives from an adult with an advanced solid tumor such as melanoma, head and neck, liver or kidney cancer. Material: CD4+ or CD8+ T cells sorted from blood, obtained in a trial of the OX40 agonist ivuxolimab. The chain employs TRBV5-1 and TRBJ1-2; D gene ambiguous. In nucleotides, the CDR3 is TGCGCCAGCAGCTTGGGAGAGCCATCTAACTATGGCTACACCTTC. Translation: CASSLGEPSNYGYTF.